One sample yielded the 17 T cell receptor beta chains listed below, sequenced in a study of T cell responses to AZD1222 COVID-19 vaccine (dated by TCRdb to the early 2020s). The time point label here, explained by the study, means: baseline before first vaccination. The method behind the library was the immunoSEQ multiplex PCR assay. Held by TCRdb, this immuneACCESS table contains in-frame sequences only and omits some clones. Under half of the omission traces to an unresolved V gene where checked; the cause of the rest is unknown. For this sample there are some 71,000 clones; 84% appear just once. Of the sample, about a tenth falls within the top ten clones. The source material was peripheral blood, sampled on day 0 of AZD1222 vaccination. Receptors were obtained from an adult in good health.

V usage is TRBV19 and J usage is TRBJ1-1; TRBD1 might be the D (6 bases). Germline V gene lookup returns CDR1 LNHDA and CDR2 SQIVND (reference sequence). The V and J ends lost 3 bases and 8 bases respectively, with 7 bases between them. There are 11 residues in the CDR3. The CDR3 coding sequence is TGTGCCAGTAGTATGGGGGCAGAAGCTTTCTTT. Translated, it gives CASSMGAEAFF.

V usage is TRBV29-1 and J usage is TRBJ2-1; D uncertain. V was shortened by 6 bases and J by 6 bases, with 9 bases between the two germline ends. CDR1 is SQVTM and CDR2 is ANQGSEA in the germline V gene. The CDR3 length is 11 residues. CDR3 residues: CSVDIFNEQFF. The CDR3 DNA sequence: TGCAGCGTCGACATCTTCAATGAGCAGTTCTTC.

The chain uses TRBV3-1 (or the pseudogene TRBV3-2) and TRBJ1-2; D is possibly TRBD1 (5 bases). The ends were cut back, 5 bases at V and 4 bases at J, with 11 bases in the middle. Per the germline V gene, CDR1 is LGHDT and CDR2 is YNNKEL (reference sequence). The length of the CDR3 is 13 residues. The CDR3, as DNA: TGTGCCAGCAGCAGGGGAGAAACCTATGGCTACACCTTC. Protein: CASSRGETYGYTF.

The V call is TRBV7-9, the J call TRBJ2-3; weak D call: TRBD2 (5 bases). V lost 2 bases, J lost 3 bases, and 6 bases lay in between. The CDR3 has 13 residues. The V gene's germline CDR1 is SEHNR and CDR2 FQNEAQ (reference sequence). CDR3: CASSLSGTDTQYF. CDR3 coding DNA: TGTGCCAGCAGCTTATCGGGGACAGATACGCAGTATTTT.

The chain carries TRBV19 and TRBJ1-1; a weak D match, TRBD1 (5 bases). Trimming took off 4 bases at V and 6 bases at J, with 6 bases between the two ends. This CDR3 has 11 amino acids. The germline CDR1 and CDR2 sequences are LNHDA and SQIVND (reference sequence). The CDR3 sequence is CASSRGAEAFF. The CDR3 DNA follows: TGTGCCAGTAGTAGGGGGGCTGAAGCTTTCTTT.

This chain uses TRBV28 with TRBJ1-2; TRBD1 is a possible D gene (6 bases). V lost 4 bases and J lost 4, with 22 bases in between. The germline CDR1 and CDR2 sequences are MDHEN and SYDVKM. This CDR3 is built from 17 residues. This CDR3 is CASSSQDRSLFPYGYTF. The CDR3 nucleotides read TGTGCCAGCAGTTCTCAAGACAGGTCGCTTTTTCCCTATGGCTACACCTTC.

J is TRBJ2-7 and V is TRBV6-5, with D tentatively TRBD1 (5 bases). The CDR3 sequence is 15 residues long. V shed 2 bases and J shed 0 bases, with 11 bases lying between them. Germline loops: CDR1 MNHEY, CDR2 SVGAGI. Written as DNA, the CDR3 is TGTGCCAGCAGTTACGCCCAGGGCCCCTCCTACGAGCAGTACTTC. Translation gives CASSYAQGPSYEQYF.

In DNA, the CDR3 is TGTGCCAGCAGCTCGCCGACAGTGCGCACTGAAGCTTTCTTT. Encoded protein: CASSSPTVRTEAFF. This sequence joins TRBV5-8 and TRBJ1-1; a possible D gene is TRBD1 (5 bases). CDR1 is SGHTS and CDR2 is YDEGEE in the germline V gene. V gave up 3 bases and J gave up 4 bases, with 13 bases separating them. The CDR3 runs 14 residues.

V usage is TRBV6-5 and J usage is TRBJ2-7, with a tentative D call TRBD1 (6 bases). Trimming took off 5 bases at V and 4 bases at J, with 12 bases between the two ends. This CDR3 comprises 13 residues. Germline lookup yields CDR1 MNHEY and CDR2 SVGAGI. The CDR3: CASSRTQGYEQYF. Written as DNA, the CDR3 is TGTGCCAGCAGTAGAACACAGGGTTACGAGCAGTACTTC.

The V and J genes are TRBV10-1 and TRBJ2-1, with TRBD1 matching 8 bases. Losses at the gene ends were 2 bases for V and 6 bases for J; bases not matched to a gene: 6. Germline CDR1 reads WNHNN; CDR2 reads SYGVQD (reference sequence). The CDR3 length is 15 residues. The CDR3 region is CASSETGGWGNEQFF. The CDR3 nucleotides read TGCGCCAGCAGTGAGACAGGGGGTTGGGGCAATGAGCAGTTCTTC.

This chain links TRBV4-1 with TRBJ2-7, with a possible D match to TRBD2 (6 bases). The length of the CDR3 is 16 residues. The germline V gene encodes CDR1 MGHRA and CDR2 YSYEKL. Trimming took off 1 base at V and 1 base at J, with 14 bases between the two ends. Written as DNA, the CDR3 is TGCGCCAGCAGCCAAGTTTTAGGAGGGCGGTCCTACGAGCAGTACTTC. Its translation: CASSQVLGGRSYEQYF.

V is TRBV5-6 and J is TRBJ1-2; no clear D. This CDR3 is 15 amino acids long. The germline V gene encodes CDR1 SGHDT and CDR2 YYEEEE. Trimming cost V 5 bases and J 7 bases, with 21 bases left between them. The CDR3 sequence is CASRGVPELAGGYTF. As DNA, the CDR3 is TGTGCCAGCAGGGGAGTCCCCGAACTAGCAGGTGGCTACACCTTC.

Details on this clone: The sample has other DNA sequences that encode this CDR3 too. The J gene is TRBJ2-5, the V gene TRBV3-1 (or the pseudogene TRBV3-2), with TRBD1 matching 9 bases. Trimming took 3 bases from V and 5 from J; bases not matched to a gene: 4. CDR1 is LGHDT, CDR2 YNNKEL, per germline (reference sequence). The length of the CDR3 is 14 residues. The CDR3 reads CASSQAGTGETQYF. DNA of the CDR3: TGTGCCAGCAGCCAGGCCGGGACAGGGGAGACCCAGTACTTC.

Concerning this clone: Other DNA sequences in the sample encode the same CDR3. The CDR3 sequence: CASSLTGTVNTEAFF. Written as DNA, the CDR3 is TGCGCCAGCAGCTTGACGGGTACAGTAAACACTGAAGCTTTCTTT. The chain joins TRBV5-1 to TRBJ1-1, with no clear D. The germline V gene encodes CDR1 SGHRS and CDR2 YFSETQ. CDR3 length equals 15 residues. Trimming shortened V by 1 base and J by 2 bases, and 12 bases separated the two germline ends. Drawing the rest from reference TRBV5-1 and TRBJ1-1, the complete variable domain is KAGVTQTPRYLIKTRGQQVTLSCSPISGHRSVSWYQQTPGQGLQFLFEYFSETQRNKGNFPGRFSGRQFSNSRSEMNVSTLELGDSALYLCASSLTGTVNTEAFFGQGTRLTVV.

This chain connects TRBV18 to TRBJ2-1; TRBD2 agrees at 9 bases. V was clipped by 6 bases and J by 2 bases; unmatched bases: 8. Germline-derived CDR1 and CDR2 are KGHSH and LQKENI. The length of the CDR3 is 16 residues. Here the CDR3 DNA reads TGTGCCAGCTCTCCTCCCGGGACTAGCCCCTACAATGAGCAGTTCTTC. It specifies CASSPPGTSPYNEQFF.

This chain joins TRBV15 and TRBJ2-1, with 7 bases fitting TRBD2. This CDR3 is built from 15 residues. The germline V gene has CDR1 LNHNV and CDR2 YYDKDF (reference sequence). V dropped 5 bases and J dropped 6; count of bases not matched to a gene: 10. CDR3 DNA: TGTGCCACCAGCCCAGCTAGGGGACTACTCAATGAGCAGTTCTTC. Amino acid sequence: CATSPARGLLNEQFF.

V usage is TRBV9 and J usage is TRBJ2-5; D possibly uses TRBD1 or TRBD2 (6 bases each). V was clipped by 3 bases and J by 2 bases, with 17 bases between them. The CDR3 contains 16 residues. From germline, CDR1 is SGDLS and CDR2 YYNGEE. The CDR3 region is CASSAHPRGTQETQYF. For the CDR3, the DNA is TGTGCCAGCAGCGCTCACCCCCGGGGGACACAAGAGACCCAGTACTTC.